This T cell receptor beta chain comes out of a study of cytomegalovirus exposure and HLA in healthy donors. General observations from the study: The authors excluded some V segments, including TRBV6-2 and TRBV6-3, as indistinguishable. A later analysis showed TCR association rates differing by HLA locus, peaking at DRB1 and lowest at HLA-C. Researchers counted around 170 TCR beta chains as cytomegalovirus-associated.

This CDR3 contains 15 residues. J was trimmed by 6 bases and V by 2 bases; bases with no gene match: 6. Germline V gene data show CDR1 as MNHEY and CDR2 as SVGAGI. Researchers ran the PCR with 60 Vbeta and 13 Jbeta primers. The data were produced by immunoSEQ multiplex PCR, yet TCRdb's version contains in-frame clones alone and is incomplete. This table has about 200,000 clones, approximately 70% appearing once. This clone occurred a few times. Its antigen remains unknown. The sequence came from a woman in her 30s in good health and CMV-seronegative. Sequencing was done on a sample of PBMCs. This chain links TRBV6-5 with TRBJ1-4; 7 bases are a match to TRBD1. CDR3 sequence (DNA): TGTGCCAGCAGTTACAGGATTCAGGGGGATGAAAAACTGTTTTTT. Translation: CASSYRIQGDEKLFF.